This is a list of T cell receptor beta chains from one sample in a study of cytomegalovirus exposure and HLA in healthy donors. The repertoire was sequenced with immunoSEQ multiplex PCR; TCRdb's copy has only in-frame clones and lacks some. The sample holds about 130,000 clones, 70% to 85% seen once. Sequenced sample: PBMCs. These receptors all stem from a man in his forties in good health and CMV-seropositive. The CDR3 runs from the conserved cysteine through the conserved F or W. Each record gives: J gene, D gene, V gene, clone size, CDR3 protein, CDR3 DNA. D genes are given only for firm matches. Only some rows state a clone size, as once, few, many or a class for expanded clones.

J: TRBJ1-1
D: -
V: TRBV7-3
size: -
CDR3: CASSSQGHNTEAFF
DNA: TGTGCCAGCAGCTCCCAGGGACATAACACTGAAGCTTTCTTT

J: TRBJ1-2
D: -
V: TRBV6-4
size: -
CDR3: CASSPVTGGGYTF
DNA: TGTGCCAGCAGTCCGGTGACAGGAGGTGGCTACACCTTC

J: TRBJ1-1
D: TRBD1
V: TRBV6-1
size: -
CDR3: CASSVLRGSTRLMNTEAFF
DNA: TGTGCCAGCAGTGTCCTCAGGGGGAGCACTAGGCTAATGAACACTGAAGCTTTCTTT

J: TRBJ2-5
D: TRBD2
V: TRBV11-2
size: few
CDR3: CASSSRLAGQETQYF
DNA: TGTGCCAGCAGCTCCCGACTAGCGGGACAAGAGACCCAGTACTTC

J: TRBJ2-1
D: TRBD1
V: TRBV5-6
size: -
CDR3: CASSAGQDSSYNEQFF
DNA: TGTGCCAGCAGCGCCGGACAGGATAGCTCCTACAATGAGCAGTTCTTC

J: TRBJ1-4
D: TRBD1
V: TRBV6-6
size: -
CDR3: CASSADRAGEKLFF
DNA: TGTGCCAGCAGTGCAGACAGGGCCGGTGAAAAACTGTTTTTT

J: TRBJ2-1
D: -
V: TRBV27
size: -
CDR3: CASSLLSVHEQFF
DNA: TGTGCCAGCAGTTTATTAAGCGTCCATGAGCAGTTCTTC

J: TRBJ2-2
D: -
V: TRBV15
size: few
CDR3: CATSRGGRGSNTGELFF
DNA: TGTGCCACCAGCAGAGGGGGCCGCGGTTCGAACACCGGGGAGCTGTTTTTT

J: TRBJ2-3
D: -
V: TRBV7-8
size: -
CDR3: CASSFYREDTQYF
DNA: TGTGCCAGCAGCTTTTACAGGGAGGATACGCAGTATTTT

J: TRBJ1-1
D: -
V: TRBV4-1
size: -
CDR3: CASNSAPVRRTMNTEAFF
DNA: TGCGCCAGCAACTCAGCCCCCGTCCGGAGAACAATGAACACTGAAGCTTTCTTT

J: TRBJ2-2
D: TRBD2
V: TRBV5-5
size: -
CDR3: CASSLRDPDPRGTGELFF
DNA: TGTGCCAGCAGCTTGAGGGACCCGGACCCGCGGGGGACCGGGGAGCTGTTTTTT

J: TRBJ2-7
D: TRBD2
V: TRBV5-1
size: medium-sized
CDR3: CASSVGLAGYEQYF
DNA: TGCGCCAGCAGCGTAGGACTAGCGGGCTACGAGCAGTACTTC

J: TRBJ1-5
D: TRBD1
V: TRBV28
size: -
CDR3: CASSLPGTGLQPQHF
DNA: TGTGCCAGCAGTTTACCCGGGACAGGGCTTCAGCCCCAGCATTTT

J: TRBJ1-2
D: -
V: TRBV6-6
size: once
CDR3: CASSYLSYTF
DNA: TGTGCCAGCAGTTACCTAAGCTACACCTTC

J: TRBJ2-1
D: TRBD1
V: TRBV10-2
size: -
CDR3: CASSPEGGRFNEQFF
DNA: TGCGCCAGCAGCCCTGAAGGGGGCCGGTTCAATGAGCAGTTCTTC

J: TRBJ1-6
D: TRBD1
V: TRBV18
size: -
CDR3: CASSRAGTGNSPLHF
DNA: TGTGCCAGCTCACGCGCCGGGACAGGAAATTCACCCCTCCACTTT

J: TRBJ1-4
D: TRBD1
V: TRBV5-1
size: -
CDR3: CASSLGQGSATNEKLFF
DNA: TGCGCCAGCAGCCTGGGACAGGGCTCTGCAACTAATGAAAAACTGTTTTTT

J: TRBJ1-5
D: TRBD1
V: TRBV5-6
size: -
CDR3: CASSSGIQGAMQPQHF
DNA: TGTGCCAGCAGCTCGGGGATACAGGGGGCAATGCAGCCCCAGCATTTT

J: TRBJ2-7
D: -
V: TRBV27
size: -
CDR3: CASSLMRSYEQYF
DNA: TGTGCCAGCAGTTTGATGCGGTCCTACGAGCAGTACTTC

J: TRBJ1-6
D: TRBD1
V: TRBV27
size: once
CDR3: CASRTGVSPLHF
DNA: TGTGCCAGCAGGACAGGGGTTTCACCCCTCCACTTT

J: TRBJ2-3
D: -
V: TRBV28
size: -
CDR3: CASSLAGHTDTQYF
DNA: TGTGCCAGCAGTTTGGCGGGCCACACAGATACGCAGTATTTT

J: TRBJ2-2
D: TRBD2
V: TRBV7-8
size: once
CDR3: CASSLSLAGALNTGELFF
DNA: TGTGCCAGCAGCTTAAGCCTAGCGGGAGCCCTGAACACCGGGGAGCTGTTTTTT

J: TRBJ2-5
D: -
V: TRBV7-2
size: few
CDR3: CASSFQSGQETQYF
DNA: TGTGCCAGCAGCTTTCAAAGCGGTCAAGAGACCCAGTACTTC

J: TRBJ1-1
D: TRBD1
V: TRBV19
size: -
CDR3: CASTPGGGLTEAFF
DNA: TGTGCCAGTACCCCAGGGGGCGGATTGACTGAAGCTTTCTTT

J: TRBJ2-7
D: -
V: TRBV19
size: -
CDR3: CASSMRHDRDNSYEQYF
DNA: TGTGCCAGTAGTATGAGACATGACCGGGACAACTCCTACGAGCAGTACTTC

J: TRBJ1-1
D: -
V: TRBV5-1
size: -
CDR3: CASSLDPRVDTEAFF
DNA: TGCGCCAGCAGCTTGGATCCCCGGGTAGACACTGAAGCTTTCTTT

J: TRBJ2-1
D: TRBD2
V: TRBV19
size: once
CDR3: CASGSSGALPQQFF
DNA: TGTGCCAGTGGTTCTAGCGGAGCCCTCCCCCAGCAGTTCTTC

J: TRBJ1-6
D: TRBD1
V: TRBV6-1
size: -
CDR3: CASSEGRGQGYSPLHF
DNA: TGTGCCAGCAGTGAAGGGAGGGGGCAGGGTTATTCACCCCTCCACTTT

J: TRBJ2-7
D: -
V: TRBV5-3
size: -
CDR3: CARSFPGQSSYEQYF
DNA: TGTGCCAGAAGCTTTCCAGGACAAAGCTCCTACGAGCAGTACTTC

J: TRBJ1-2
D: -
V: TRBV11-3
size: -
CDR3: CASSHPTSGRKDGYTF
DNA: TGTGCCAGCAGCCACCCCACATCCGGGAGAAAAGATGGCTACACCTTC

J: TRBJ2-5
D: -
V: TRBV6-1
size: -
CDR3: CAIQGPVETQYF
DNA: TGTGCCATTCAGGGGCCTGTAGAGACCCAGTACTTC

J: TRBJ1-5
D: -
V: TRBV6-5
size: -
CDR3: CASSPGGNSNQPQHF
DNA: TGTGCCAGCAGCCCGGGGGGGAATAGCAATCAGCCCCAGCATTTT

J: TRBJ1-3
D: TRBD1
V: TRBV7-9
size: few
CDR3: CASSLAGTAGNTIYF
DNA: TGTGCCAGCAGCTTAGCTGGGACAGCTGGAAACACCATATATTTT

J: TRBJ1-5
D: -
V: TRBV19
size: -
CDR3: CASSISPNGRSSNQPQHF
DNA: TGTGCCAGTAGTATATCCCCCAACGGCAGGTCTAGCAATCAGCCCCAGCATTTT

J: TRBJ1-1
D: TRBD1
V: TRBV15
size: -
CDR3: CATSTRTGSVGNTEAFF
DNA: TGTGCCACCAGCACCCGGACAGGTTCGGTGGGGAACACTGAAGCTTTCTTT

J: TRBJ1-1
D: TRBD1
V: TRBV2
size: -
CDR3: CASSAGTGYTEAFF
DNA: TGTGCCAGCAGTGCCGGGACAGGTTACACTGAAGCTTTCTTT

J: TRBJ2-7
D: TRBD1
V: TRBV30
size: -
CDR3: CAWSTGTGNYEQYF
DNA: TGTGCCTGGAGTACCGGGACAGGGAACTACGAGCAGTACTTC

J: TRBJ1-1
D: -
V: TRBV2
size: once
CDR3: CASRPEGVYTEAFF
DNA: TGTGCCAGCAGACCTGAGGGGGTGTACACTGAAGCTTTCTTT

J: TRBJ2-7
D: -
V: TRBV11-2
size: once
CDR3: CASSPSEREQYF
DNA: TGTGCCAGCAGCCCGAGCGAGCGCGAGCAGTACTTC

J: TRBJ1-1
D: -
V: TRBV29-1
size: -
CDR3: CSVSEGGNTEAFF
DNA: TGCAGCGTTTCCGAAGGGGGGAACACTGAAGCTTTCTTT

J: TRBJ2-3
D: TRBD2
V: TRBV30
size: few
CDR3: CAWNKRERDTQYF
DNA: TGTGCCTGGAATAAGCGGGAGCGAGATACGCAGTATTTT

J: TRBJ1-5
D: -
V: TRBV27
size: -
CDR3: CASSPSTGGQPQHF
DNA: TGTGCCAGCAGTCCTTCGACGGGGGGTCAGCCCCAGCATTTT

J: TRBJ1-6
D: -
V: TRBV7-3
size: -
CDR3: CASSAHRSNSPLHF
DNA: TGTGCCAGCAGCGCACACAGGTCCAATTCACCCCTCCACTTT

J: TRBJ2-1
D: -
V: TRBV19
size: -
CDR3: CASSIDSEPYNEQFF
DNA: TGTGCCAGTAGTATAGATTCTGAGCCCTACAATGAGCAGTTCTTC

J: TRBJ1-2
D: -
V: TRBV27
size: -
CDR3: CASSYSGARTFYGYTF
DNA: TGTGCCAGCAGTTATTCCGGAGCTCGGACTTTCTATGGCTACACCTTC

J: TRBJ2-7
D: TRBD1
V: TRBV28
size: -
CDR3: CASSSGTGVEQYF
DNA: TGTGCCAGCAGTTCCGGGACAGGGGTCGAGCAGTACTTC

J: TRBJ2-7
D: TRBD1
V: TRBV28
size: -
CDR3: CASNLAPGQGFSYEQYF
DNA: TGTGCCAGCAATTTAGCCCCGGGACAGGGATTTTCCTACGAGCAGTACTTC

J: TRBJ2-7
D: -
V: TRBV5-1
size: -
CDR3: CASSPRPSDTHFSYEQYF
DNA: TGCGCCAGCAGCCCTCGACCTAGCGATACACATTTCTCCTACGAGCAGTACTTC

J: TRBJ1-1
D: -
V: TRBV19
size: -
CDR3: CASSINEVGQSAFF
DNA: TGTGCCAGTAGTATTAACGAGGTGGGGCAGTCTGCTTTCTTT

J: TRBJ1-5
D: -
V: TRBV7-6
size: few
CDR3: CASSLGAGGGQPQHF
DNA: TGTGCCAGCAGCTTGGGGGCCGGGGGGGGACAGCCCCAGCATTTT

J: TRBJ1-6
D: -
V: TRBV27
size: -
CDR3: CASSQGGAVGSPLHF
DNA: TGTGCCAGCAGCCAAGGAGGGGCCGTGGGGTCACCCCTCCACTTT

J: TRBJ1-1
D: -
V: TRBV6-1
size: -
CDR3: CASSERWDGREAFF
DNA: TGTGCCAGCAGTGAAAGGTGGGACGGGAGGGAAGCTTTCTTT